The 19 T cell receptor beta chains below all came from one sample that was sequenced in a study of shared clonotypes between healthy human individuals. The data were produced by immunoSEQ multiplex PCR, yet TCRdb's version contains in-frame clones alone and is incomplete. This table has over a million clones, about 74% appearing once. Sequenced: memory CD4+ T cells sorted from blood. Subset denoted: CD45RA-negative fraction. The receptors originated from a man aged 18 to 29 in good health.

This clone was observed a single time. The chain joins TRBV10-2 to TRBJ2-7; TRBD2 is a possible D gene (5 bases). V dropped 1 base and J dropped 6 bases, with 10 bases sitting between them. Germline-derived CDR1 and CDR2 are WSHSY and SAAADI. CDR3 length equals 13 residues. The CDR3 sequence: CASSEYSAGEQYF. The CDR3 DNA is TGCGCCAGCAGTGAGTACAGCGCGGGCGAGCAGTACTTC.

V and J are TRBV30 and TRBJ1-4, with D maybe TRBD1 (6 bases). Trimming removed 3 bases at V and 5 bases at J, with 13 bases between. This CDR3 spans 14 amino acids. Germline V gene data show CDR1 as GTSNPN and CDR2 as SVGIG (reference sequence). DNA of the CDR3: TGTGCCTGGAGGCAGGGGTCGGGGAATGAAAAACTGTTTTTT. Its translation is CAWRQGSGNEKLFF.

This CDR3 reads CAWSFRANTEAFF. CDR3 nucleotide sequence: TGTGCCTGGAGTTTCCGTGCGAACACTGAAGCTTTCTTT. This chain joins TRBV30 and TRBJ1-1, with D unresolved. Germline V gives CDR1 GTSNPN, CDR2 SVGIG (reference sequence). The CDR3 runs 13 residues. V lost 2 bases to trimming and J lost 1 base, with 8 bases between them.

CDR3 sequence (DNA): TGTGCCAGCAGCACCTTCGGAGCGGGGGTTAAAGAGACCCAGTACTTC. Its protein is CASSTFGAGVKETQYF. The chain employs TRBV14 and TRBJ2-5; 8 bases align to TRBD2. Germline CDR1 is SGHDN and CDR2 is FVKESK. The CDR3 is made up of 16 amino acids. V was pared by 5 bases and J by 3 bases, with 11 bases of the junction left unmatched.

This chain links TRBV2 with TRBJ2-5; a possible D gene is TRBD2 (5 bases). V was pared by 5 bases and J by 2 bases, with 9 bases between. Germline values: CDR1 SNHLY, CDR2 FYNNEI. CDR3 length: 13 residues. The CDR3 loop reads CASSLALQETQYF. CDR3 sequence (DNA): TGTGCCAGCAGTTTAGCGTTACAAGAGACCCAGTACTTC.

This clone was observed a few times. Different DNA sequences within this sample yield the same CDR3. The chain has TRBV5-1 and TRBJ1-2; a possible D gene is TRBD1 (5 bases). V lost 0 bases and J lost 3, with 12 bases in between. Germline CDR1 is SGHRS and CDR2 is YFSETQ. This CDR3 region has 15 residues. The CDR3 sequence is CASSLAPQVDYGYTF. CDR3 nucleotide sequence: TGCGCCAGCAGCTTGGCACCACAGGTTGACTATGGCTACACCTTC.

The chain combines TRBV5-1 with TRBJ2-1; 11 nucleotides align to TRBD2. Germline V gives CDR1 SGHRS, CDR2 YFSETQ. The CDR3 consists of 14 residues. V trimming: 4 bases; J trimming: 7 bases; junction bases outside the gene matches: 4. The CDR3 spells CASSVVAGGNEQFF. In DNA form, the CDR3 reads TGCGCCAGCAGCGTGGTAGCGGGAGGGAATGAGCAGTTCTTC.

The rearrangement links TRBV5-1 to TRBJ2-7, with D tentatively TRBD1 (6 bases). The CDR3 spans 16 residues. V shed 2 bases and J shed 2 bases, with 17 bases lying between them. Germline V gene sequence: CDR1 SGHRS, CDR2 YFSETQ. CDR3 in amino acids: CASSLNGQGLPYEQYF. The CDR3 DNA reads TGCGCCAGCAGCTTAAATGGGCAGGGGCTTCCCTACGAGCAGTACTTC.

This chain uses TRBV9 with TRBJ2-5; the D gene is possibly TRBD1 (6 bases). The CDR3 runs to 13 residues. Per the germline V gene, CDR1 is SGDLS and CDR2 is YYNGEE. V dropped 5 bases and J dropped 5 bases, with 13 bases sitting between them. The CDR3 DNA reads TGTGCCAGCAGTCAACAGGGAACTGAGACCCAGTACTTC. Amino acids: CASSQQGTETQYF.

This chain links TRBV19 with TRBJ2-7; 7 bases are shared with TRBD1. This CDR3 is built from 11 residues. Per the germline V gene, CDR1 is LNHDA and CDR2 is SQIVND (reference sequence). Trimming removed 11 bases from V and 5 bases from J; junction bases left unmatched: 6. This CDR3 is CAERQGHEQYF. The CDR3 nucleotides are TGTGCCGAAAGACAGGGCCACGAGCAGTACTTC.

The gene calls are TRBV5-6 and TRBJ2-6; D is undetermined. Germline CDR1 is SGHDT and CDR2 is YYEEEE. CDR3 length equals 15 residues. The V end lost 1 base, the J end lost 3 bases, and 8 bases lay between the germline ends. This CDR3 reads CASSLKGFGANVLTF. For the CDR3, the DNA is TGTGCCAGCAGCTTGAAAGGCTTTGGGGCCAACGTCCTGACTTTC.

This chain connects TRBV4-1 to TRBJ1-1; D remains ambiguous. CDR1 and CDR2 from the germline V gene are MGHRA and YSYEKL. V was trimmed by 4 bases and J by 7 bases, leaving 22 bases between them. This CDR3 spans 16 amino acids. The CDR3 reads CASSPQYTRKVSEAFF. CDR3 nucleotide sequence: TGCGCCAGCAGCCCACAATACACGCGAAAGGTGAGTGAAGCTTTCTTT.

The rearrangement joins TRBV27 to TRBJ2-7, with D tentatively TRBD1 (5 bases). V was cut by 7 bases and J by 2 bases, with 15 bases left in between. The CDR3 covers 14 residues. The V gene's germline CDR1 is MNHEY and CDR2 SMNVEV (reference sequence). CDR3 in amino acids: CASTTAKGAYEQYF. DNA of the CDR3: TGTGCCAGCACGACCGCCAAAGGGGCCTACGAGCAGTACTTC.

V gene TRBV5-4 combines with J gene TRBJ1-1; TRBD1 matches 8 bases. V lost 6 bases, J lost 0 bases, and 4 bases stayed unmatched. This CDR3 region has 14 residues. Germline values: CDR1 SGHNT, CDR2 YYREEE (reference sequence). In DNA, the CDR3 is TGTGCCAGCACCCGGACAGGGATGAACACTGAAGCTTTCTTT. Protein product: CASTRTGMNTEAFF.

This chain connects TRBV7-9 to TRBJ2-7; D perhaps matches TRBD1 (5 bases). The CDR3 is 16 amino acids. Trimming took off 1 base at V and 6 bases at J, with 19 bases between the two ends. Germline CDR1 SEHNR, CDR2 FQNEAQ (reference sequence). The CDR3 is CASSLDRGAIWFEQYF. CDR3 bases: TGTGCCAGCAGCTTAGATAGGGGTGCGATCTGGTTCGAGCAGTACTTC. The whole variable domain, filled in from reference TRBV7-9 and TRBJ2-7, reads DTGVSQNPRHKITKRGQNVTFRCDPISEHNRLYWYRQTLGQGPEFLTYFQNEAQLEKSRLLSDRFSAERPKGSFSTLEIQRTEQGDSAMYLCASSLDRGAIWFEQYFGPGTRLTVT.

The chain combines TRBV7-9 with TRBJ1-5, with a weak D call TRBD1 (6 bases). CDR1 is SEHNR and CDR2 is FQNEAQ in the germline V gene (reference sequence). V shed 1 base and J shed 3 bases, with 10 bases lying between them. The CDR3 is 15 residues long. CDR3 residues: CASSLEDSPNQPQHF. The CDR3 bases are TGTGCCAGCAGCTTAGAGGACAGCCCCAATCAGCCCCAGCATTTT.

The chain employs TRBV7-2 and TRBJ1-5; TRBD1 matches at 7 bases. V gave up 5 bases and J gave up 4 bases; unmatched junction bases: 8. The CDR3 has 15 amino acids. Per the germline V gene, CDR1 is SGHTA and CDR2 is FQGNSA. CDR3 DNA sequence: TGTGCCAGCAGCCCCCAGACAGGGATGAATCAGCCCCAGCATTTT. This gives the protein CASSPQTGMNQPQHF.

This chain uses TRBV6-1 with TRBJ2-5; D is uncertain. Germline assignment: CDR1 MNHNS and CDR2 SASEGT. The CDR3 consists of 15 residues. Trimming pared 6 bases from V and 3 bases from J, leaving 17 bases between. The CDR3 bases are TGTGCCAGCAGCAGACGGGTCCTACCTGAAGAGACCCAGTACTTC. Protein: CASSRRVLPEETQYF.

A note on this clone: The identical CDR3 is also encoded by other nucleotide sequences in the sample. The chain is built from TRBV5-6 and TRBJ2-7; D is undetermined. V was cut by 1 base and J by 4 bases, with 9 bases left in between. This CDR3 has 13 amino acids. Germline V gene lookup returns CDR1 SGHDT and CDR2 YYEEEE. CDR3 nucleotide sequence: TGTGCCAGCAGCTTGCCAGCCGGGTACGAGCAGTACTTC. Amino acid sequence: CASSLPAGYEQYF.